The T cell receptor beta chain described here comes from a study of blood T cell repertoires in COVID-19. CDR3 size: 18 residues. In germline, CDR1 is LGHNA, CDR2 YSLEER. V was clipped by 1 base and J by 0 bases; unmatched bases: 7. The repertoire was sequenced with immunoSEQ multiplex PCR; TCRdb's copy has only in-frame clones and lacks some. The table lists roughly 220,000 clones, 84% of them singletons. This sequence originates from a man in his thirties or forties with active or convalescent COVID-19. The genes are TRBV4-3 and TRBJ2-3; 10 bases fit TRBD2. What was sequenced was peripheral blood. The CDR3 bases are TGCGCCAGCAGCCAAGGGCCTGGTAGCGGGAGGAGCACAGATACGCAGTATTTT. This codes for CASSQGPGSGRSTDTQYF.